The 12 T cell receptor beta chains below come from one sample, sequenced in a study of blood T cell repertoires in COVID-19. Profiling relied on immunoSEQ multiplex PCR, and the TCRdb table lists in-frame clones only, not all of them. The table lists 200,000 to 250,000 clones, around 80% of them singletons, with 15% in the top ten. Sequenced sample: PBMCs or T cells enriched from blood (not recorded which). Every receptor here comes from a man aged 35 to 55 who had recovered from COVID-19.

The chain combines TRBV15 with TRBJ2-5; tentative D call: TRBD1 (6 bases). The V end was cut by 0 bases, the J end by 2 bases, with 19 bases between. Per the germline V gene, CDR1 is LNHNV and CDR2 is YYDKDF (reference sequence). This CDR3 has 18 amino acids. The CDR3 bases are TGTGCCACCAGCAGAGATCCCGCCGGACAGATCGCGCAAGAGACCCAGTACTTC. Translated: CATSRDPAGQIAQETQYF.

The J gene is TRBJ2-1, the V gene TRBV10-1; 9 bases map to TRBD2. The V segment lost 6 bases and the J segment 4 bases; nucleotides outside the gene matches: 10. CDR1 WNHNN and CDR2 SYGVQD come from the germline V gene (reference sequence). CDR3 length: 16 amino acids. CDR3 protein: CASSSGTSSQYNEQFF. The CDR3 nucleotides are TGCGCCAGCAGCTCCGGGACTAGCTCTCAGTACAATGAGCAGTTCTTC.

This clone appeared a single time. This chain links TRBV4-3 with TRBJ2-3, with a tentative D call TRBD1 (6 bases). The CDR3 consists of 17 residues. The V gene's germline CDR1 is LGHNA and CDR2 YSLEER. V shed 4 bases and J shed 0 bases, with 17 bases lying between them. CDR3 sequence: CASSLKRGIPSTDTQYF. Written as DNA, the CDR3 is TGCGCCAGCAGCCTAAAGAGGGGGATTCCTAGCACAGATACGCAGTATTTT.

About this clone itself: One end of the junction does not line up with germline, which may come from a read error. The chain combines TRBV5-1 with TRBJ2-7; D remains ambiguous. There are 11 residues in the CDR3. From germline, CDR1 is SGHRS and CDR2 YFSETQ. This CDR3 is CASSGNYEQHF. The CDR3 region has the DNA TGCGCCAGCAGTGGCAACTACGAGCAGCACTTC.

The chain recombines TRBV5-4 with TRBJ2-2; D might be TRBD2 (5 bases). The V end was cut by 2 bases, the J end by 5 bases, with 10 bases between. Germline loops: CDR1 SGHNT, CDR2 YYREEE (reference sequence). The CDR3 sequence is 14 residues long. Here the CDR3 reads CASSFGLQTGELFF. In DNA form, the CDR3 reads TGTGCCAGCAGCTTCGGACTCCAGACCGGGGAGCTGTTTTTT.

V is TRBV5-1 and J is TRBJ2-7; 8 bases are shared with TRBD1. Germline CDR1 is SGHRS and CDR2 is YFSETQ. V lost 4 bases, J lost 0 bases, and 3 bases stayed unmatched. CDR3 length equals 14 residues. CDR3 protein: CASSQGASSYEQYF. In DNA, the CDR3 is TGCGCCAGCAGCCAGGGGGCCAGCTCCTACGAGCAGTACTTC.

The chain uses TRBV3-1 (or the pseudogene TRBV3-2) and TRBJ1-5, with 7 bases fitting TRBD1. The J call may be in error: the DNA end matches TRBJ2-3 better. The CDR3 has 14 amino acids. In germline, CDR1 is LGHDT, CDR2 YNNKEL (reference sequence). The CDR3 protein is CASSPRQGNQPQYF. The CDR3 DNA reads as TGTGCCAGCAGCCCCCGACAGGGAAATCAGCCCCAGTATTTT.

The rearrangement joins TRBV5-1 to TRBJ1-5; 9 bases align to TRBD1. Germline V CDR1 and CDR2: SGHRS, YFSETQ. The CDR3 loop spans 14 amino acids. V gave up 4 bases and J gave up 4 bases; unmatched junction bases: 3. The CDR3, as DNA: TGCGCCAGCAGCCCAGGGACAGGGAATCAGCCCCAGCATTTT. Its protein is CASSPGTGNQPQHF.

CDR3 protein: CASSEWGTGGAYEQYF. In DNA form, the CDR3 reads TGTGCCAGCAGTGAATGGGGGACAGGGGGGGCCTACGAGCAGTACTTC. V gene TRBV25-1 combines with J gene TRBJ2-7, with 11 bases lining up with TRBD1. The CDR3 loop spans 16 amino acids. V was pared by 1 base and J by 2 bases, with 4 bases of the junction left unmatched. Germline CDR1 and CDR2: MGHDK and SYGVNS.

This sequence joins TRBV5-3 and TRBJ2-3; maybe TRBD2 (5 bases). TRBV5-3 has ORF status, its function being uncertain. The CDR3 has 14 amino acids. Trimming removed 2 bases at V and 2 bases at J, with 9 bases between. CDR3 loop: CARSFRGVTDTQYF. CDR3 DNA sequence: TGTGCCAGAAGCTTCCGGGGTGTCACAGATACGCAGTATTTT.

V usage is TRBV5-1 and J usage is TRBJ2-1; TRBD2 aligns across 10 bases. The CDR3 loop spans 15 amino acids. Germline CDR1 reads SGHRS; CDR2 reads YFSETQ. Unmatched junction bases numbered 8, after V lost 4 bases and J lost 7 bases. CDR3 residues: CASSLLAGAENEQFF. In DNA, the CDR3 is TGCGCCAGCAGCCTCCTAGCGGGGGCGGAAAATGAGCAGTTCTTC.

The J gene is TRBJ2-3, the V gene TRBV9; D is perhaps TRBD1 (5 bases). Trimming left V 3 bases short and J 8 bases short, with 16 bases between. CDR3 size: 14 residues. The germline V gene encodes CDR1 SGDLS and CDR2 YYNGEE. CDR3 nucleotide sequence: TGTGCCAGCAGCGCCTTAGCAGGGATTAGTACGCAGTATTTT. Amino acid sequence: CASSALAGISTQYF.